The entry below describes one T cell receptor beta chain. Its specificity is unknown. The sample originates from a study of OX40 agonist ivuxolimab in advanced cancers. Points from the study as a whole: Which antigen the expanded peripheral T cells recognized is unknown.

Germline assignment: CDR1 SGDLS and CDR2 YYNGEE. The CDR3 runs 13 residues. V lost 3 bases and J lost 7, with 11 bases in between. The protocol was immunoSEQ multiplex PCR, while the TCRdb copy is restricted to in-frame clones and leaves out a portion. The profile shows about 80,000 clones, 90% to 95% of them singletons. This sample comprised CD4+ or CD8+ T cells sorted from blood, obtained in a trial of the OX40 agonist ivuxolimab. V gene TRBV9 combines with J gene TRBJ2-1; the D gene is possibly TRBD2 (6 bases). The sequence was collected from an adult with an advanced solid tumor such as melanoma, head and neck, liver or kidney cancer. CDR3 DNA: TGTGCCAGCAGCGGGGACTGGGGGAATGAGCAGTTCTTC. It yields the protein CASSGDWGNEQFF.